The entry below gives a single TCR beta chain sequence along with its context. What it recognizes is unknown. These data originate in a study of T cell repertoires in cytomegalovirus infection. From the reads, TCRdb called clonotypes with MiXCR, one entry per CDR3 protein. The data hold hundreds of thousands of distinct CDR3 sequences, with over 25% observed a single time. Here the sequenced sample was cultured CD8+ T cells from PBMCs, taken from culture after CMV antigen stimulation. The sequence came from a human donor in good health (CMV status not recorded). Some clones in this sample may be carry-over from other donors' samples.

CDR3 nucleotides: TGCAGCGTTGAAGGTACGGGACAGGGTGGCGAGCAGTACTTC. It translates to CSVEGTGQGGEQYF. This chain links TRBV29-1 with TRBJ2-7; TRBD1 aligns across 9 bases. The CDR3 covers 14 residues. The trim removed 1 base at V and 6 bases at J, leaving 7 bases unmatched. Germline lookup yields CDR1 SQVTM and CDR2 ANQGSEA.